Given below is one T cell receptor beta chain in context. Germline-derived CDR1 and CDR2 are MNHEY and SMNVEV (reference sequence). J gave up 3 bases and V 6 bases, and 6 bases lay outside the gene matches. The CDR3 extends over 15 amino acids. These data come from a study of PD-L1 blockade in urothelial cancer. Assay used: immunoSEQ multiplex PCR; TCRdb lists only in-frame clones, some missing. The table lists tens of thousands of clones, 82% of them singletons, with more than 8% in the top ten. The source of this sequence is a man aged 65-85 years with urothelial cancer. The V call is TRBV27, the J call TRBJ1-5; TRBD1 matches at 9 bases. This material consisted of PBMCs, taken around atezolizumab (anti-PD-L1) treatment. This chain's CDR3 is CASSVGTGNNQPQHF. CDR3 DNA sequence: TGTGCCAGCAGCGTTGGGACAGGGAACAATCAGCCCCAGCATTTT.